These T cell receptor beta chains were read from a single sample in a study of blood T cells in healthy people across ages. TCRdb called the 5' RACE reads again in MiXCR, with one record for every CDR3 protein. The sample yields approximately 2,000,000 distinct CDR3 sequences, around 42% seen once. The sequenced material came from blood. The source of these receptors is a human donor in good health. Each CDR3 is given with its conserved first and last residue. Fields, in order: J gene, D gene, V gene, clone size, CDR3 DNA, CDR3 protein. D genes are given only for firm matches. A clone size is listed for some rows: how often the clone was seen (once, few, many), or a class if it is expanded.

J: TRBJ1-2; D: NA; V: TRBV3-1; size: few; DNA: TGTGCCAGCAGCCAAGAACGCCGGATCTATGGCTACACCTTC; CDR3: CASSQERRIYGYTF
J: TRBJ2-7; D: TRBD1; V: TRBV7-2; size: NA; DNA: TGTGCCAGCAGCTGGACGGGACCGGGACAGGTATCCTACGAGCAGTACTTC; CDR3: CASSWTGPGQVSYEQYF
J: TRBJ2-1; D: TRBD2; V: TRBV7-9; size: NA; DNA: TGTGCCAGCAGCTATATGGAGCGGGGGGCCTCTGAGCAGTTCTTC; CDR3: CASSYMERGASEQFF
J: TRBJ1-4; D: TRBD1; V: TRBV6-6; size: NA; DNA: TGTGCCAGCAGTTACTCTAAACAGGGGATGAATGGAAAACTGTTTTTT; CDR3: CASSYSKQGMNGKLFF
J: TRBJ1-6; D: NA; V: TRBV12-3/TRBV12-4; size: few; DNA: TGTGCCAGCAGTTTTGAAGGGACATCATCACCCCTCCACTTT; CDR3: CASSFEGTSSPLHF
J: TRBJ1-2; D: NA; V: TRBV4-3; size: NA; DNA: TGCGCCAGCAGCCAAGATGTGCAGTATGGCTACACCTTC; CDR3: CASSQDVQYGYTF
J: TRBJ1-2; D: TRBD1; V: TRBV7-6; size: once; DNA: TGTGCCAGCAGCTTAGATGTAGGAACAGGGGTGAAGCGCTATGGCTACACCTTC; CDR3: CASSLDVGTGVKRYGYTF
J: TRBJ1-1; D: NA; V: TRBV10-3; size: NA; DNA: TGTGCCATCAGTGATGAGGGCGGGGACACTGAAGCTTTCTTT; CDR3: CAISDEGGDTEAFF
J: TRBJ1-2; D: NA; V: TRBV27; size: few; DNA: TGTGCCAGCAGTCTACAGGGATTTGGCGACTATGGCTACACCTTC; CDR3: CASSLQGFGDYGYTF
J: TRBJ2-3; D: NA; V: TRBV5-6; size: few; DNA: TGTGCCAGCAGCTTGGGTGTAGTAGATACGCAGTATTTT; CDR3: CASSLGVVDTQYF
J: TRBJ2-3; D: TRBD2; V: TRBV7-2; size: NA; DNA: TGTGCCAGCAGCGTCGACCGGACTAGAGGTGCAGATACGCAGTATTTT; CDR3: CASSVDRTRGADTQYF
J: TRBJ2-7; D: NA; V: TRBV3-1; size: few; DNA: TGTGCCAGCAGCCAATTGGGTCCCTACGAGCAGTACTTC; CDR3: CASSQLGPYEQYF
J: TRBJ2-5; D: NA; V: TRBV20-1; size: few; DNA: TGCAGTGCTAGAGAAGTTTCCGAGACCCAGTACTTC; CDR3: CSAREVSETQYF
J: TRBJ2-1; D: NA; V: TRBV20-1; size: NA; DNA: TGCAGTGCTAGAGATCGAACGGGGGACTCCTACAATGAGCAGTTCTTC; CDR3: CSARDRTGDSYNEQFF
J: TRBJ1-4; D: TRBD1; V: TRBV12-3/TRBV12-4; size: NA; DNA: TGTGCCAGCAGTCGAAGCTCGTGTACAGGGGGCGAAAAACTGTTTTTT; CDR3: CASSRSSCTGGEKLFF
J: TRBJ1-4; D: NA; V: TRBV24-1; size: NA; DNA: TGTGCCACCGGAGGGGCGGCGAATGAAAAACTGTTTTTT; CDR3: CATGGAANEKLFF
J: TRBJ2-1; D: NA; V: TRBV5-5; size: few; DNA: TGTGCCAGCAGCTTGAGGGAATACAACAATGAGCAGTTCTTC; CDR3: CASSLREYNNEQFF
J: TRBJ1-4; D: NA; V: TRBV5-1; size: NA; DNA: TGCGCCAGCAGCCGGACAACGGACCGAAGAAATGAAAAACTGTTTTTT; CDR3: CASSRTTDRRNEKLFF
J: TRBJ1-1; D: NA; V: TRBV20-1; size: NA; DNA: TGCAGTGCCACACCGTATGTAGGCCCGAATGGTGAAGCTTTCTTT; CDR3: CSATPYVGPNGEAFF
J: TRBJ2-6; D: NA; V: TRBV7-9; size: NA; DNA: TGTGCCAGCAGCATAACCGGGACCCCAATTTTCTCTGGGGCCAACGTCCTGACTTTC; CDR3: CASSITGTPIFSGANVLTF
J: TRBJ2-2; D: NA; V: TRBV6-5; size: NA; DNA: TGTGCCAGCAGTCACCAGGGGTACACCGGGGAGCTGTTTTTT; CDR3: CASSHQGYTGELFF
J: TRBJ2-7; D: TRBD1; V: TRBV4-2; size: NA; DNA: TGTGCCAGCAGCCAAGTAGTTGGGGGACAGAGCTCCTACGAGCAGTACTTC; CDR3: CASSQVVGGQSSYEQYF
J: TRBJ1-2; D: NA; V: TRBV20-1; size: NA; DNA: TGCAGTGCTAAACAAGGGTTGGACTATGGCTACACCTTC; CDR3: CSAKQGLDYGYTF
J: TRBJ2-1; D: TRBD1; V: TRBV2; size: NA; DNA: TGTGCCAGCAGCGCGACAGGGCCGGAACTCAACTACAATGAGCAGTTCTTC; CDR3: CASSATGPELNYNEQFF
J: TRBJ1-2; D: NA; V: TRBV4-3; size: few; DNA: TGCGCCAGCAGCCAAGAGATGGGATTCTATGGCTACACCTTC; CDR3: CASSQEMGFYGYTF
J: TRBJ2-3; D: TRBD2; V: TRBV7-9; size: NA; DNA: TGTGCCAGCAGCTTTTCACGGGGGGGCCGCACAGATACGCAGTATTTT; CDR3: CASSFSRGGRTDTQYF
J: TRBJ2-1; D: TRBD2; V: TRBV12-3/TRBV12-4; size: few; DNA: TGTGCCAGCACCCCGGGACTAGCGGGTTACAATGAGCAGTTCTTC; CDR3: CASTPGLAGYNEQFF
J: TRBJ2-5; D: NA; V: TRBV29-1; size: NA; DNA: TGCAGCGTCGGAAAAGAGACCCAGTACTTC; CDR3: CSVGKETQYF
J: TRBJ2-1; D: NA; V: TRBV20-1; size: NA; DNA: TGCAGTGCTAGAGCTGATAGTAGCGTAGGGGCCTCATACAATGAGCAGTTCTTC; CDR3: CSARADSSVGASYNEQFF
J: TRBJ1-5; D: NA; V: TRBV4-3; size: NA; DNA: TGCGCCAGCAGCCGACGGGCCAATCAGCCCCAGCATTTT; CDR3: CASSRRANQPQHF
J: TRBJ1-2; D: NA; V: TRBV5-1; size: NA; DNA: TGCGCCAGCAGCTTGGACACCCTGACCCTCTATGGCTACACCTTC; CDR3: CASSLDTLTLYGYTF
J: TRBJ2-7; D: NA; V: TRBV2; size: NA; DNA: TGTGCCAGCAGTGAAGCGCCTCTGGGCCTTGGTTACGAGCAGTACTTC; CDR3: CASSEAPLGLGYEQYF
J: TRBJ2-6; D: TRBD1; V: TRBV10-3; size: few; DNA: TGTGCCATCAGTGATGGACAGGTCAATGGGGCCAACGTCCTGACTTTC; CDR3: CAISDGQVNGANVLTF
J: TRBJ2-1; D: TRBD2; V: TRBV7-9; size: NA; DNA: TGTGCCAGCAGCTTAGTACGGGGGGGCAGCTCCTACAATGAGCAGTTCTTC; CDR3: CASSLVRGGSSYNEQFF
J: TRBJ1-2; D: TRBD1; V: TRBV18; size: NA; DNA: TGTGCCAGCTCACCTTCGGGACAGGAGACGTCCACCTTC; CDR3: CASSPSGQETSTF
J: TRBJ2-5; D: NA; V: TRBV6-6; size: NA; DNA: TGTACCAGCAGTCCCCACCAGGGTCAAAAAGAGACCCAGTACTTC; CDR3: CTSSPHQGQKETQYF
J: TRBJ1-5; D: NA; V: TRBV19; size: NA; DNA: TGTGCCAGTACCAGGGGTGGGGTTCGGCAGCCCCAGCATTTT; CDR3: CASTRGGVRQPQHF
J: TRBJ2-1; D: NA; V: TRBV6-5; size: few; DNA: TGTGTCAGCCGGATCCAGGGGAACAACAATGAGCAGTTCTTC; CDR3: CVSRIQGNNNEQFF
J: TRBJ1-1; D: TRBD1; V: TRBV5-1; size: NA; DNA: TGCGCCAGCAGCGAGGAGGGGACAGGGTCGGGAGCTTTCTTT; CDR3: CASSEEGTGSGAFF
J: TRBJ2-1; D: NA; V: TRBV24-1; size: NA; DNA: TGTGCCACCAGTGATTATGACAAAGGGAGCTCCTGCAATGAGCAGTTCTTC; CDR3: CATSDYDKGSSCNEQFF
J: TRBJ2-1; D: NA; V: TRBV5-5; size: NA; DNA: TGTGCCAGCAGCTTGGCCCAGTCGCTTGAGCAGTTCTTC; CDR3: CASSLAQSLEQFF
J: TRBJ2-7; D: NA; V: TRBV7-9; size: NA; DNA: TGTGCCAGCAGCCCCGGGTCCACTTTACCCTACGAGCAGTACTTC; CDR3: CASSPGSTLPYEQYF